The 13 T cell receptor beta chains below come from one sample, sequenced in a study of T-cell reconstitution after alpha-beta-depleted transplantation in children. During its preparation, the TCRbeta library received unique molecular identifiers. In TCRdb, the PCR reads were re-called with MiXCR into one record per CDR3 protein. The sample has 40,000 to 60,000 distinct CDR3 sequences; about 9.3% are singletons. Source: PBMCs, mostly from graft donor cells, taken 60 days after TCRalphabeta/CD19-depleted stem cell transplant. The source of these receptors is a male patient aged 2 to 10 who had a stem cell transplant for chronic granulomatous disease, so the T cells may come from the graft donor.

This clonotype showed up many times. The chain combines TRBV29-1 with TRBJ1-1; D remains ambiguous. Germline V lookup: CDR1 SQVTM, CDR2 ANQGSEA. The CDR3 is made up of 15 amino acids. The ends were cut back, 0 bases at V and 1 base at J, with 12 bases in the middle. In DNA form, the CDR3 reads TGCAGCGTTGAAGATCTTGGCACCCCGAACACTGAAGCTTTCTTT. Its translation: CSVEDLGTPNTEAFF.

This clonotype showed up many times. The chain recombines TRBV5-5 with TRBJ1-1, with D maybe TRBD1 (5 bases). Germline lookup yields CDR1 SGHKS and CDR2 YYEKEE (reference sequence). The CDR3 runs 17 residues. V lost 3 bases, J lost 1 base, and 19 bases lay in between. In DNA, the CDR3 is TGTGCCAGCAGCTCCTTGGGACGGGGAAGGGGGAACACTGAAGCTTTCTTT. Amino acid sequence: CASSSLGRGRGNTEAFF.

This clonotype was found a few times. The rearrangement joins TRBV20-1 to TRBJ2-7; a weak D match, TRBD2 (6 bases). The CDR3 extends over 15 amino acids. Germline V gene data show CDR1 as DFQATT and CDR2 as SNEGSKA (reference sequence). Written as DNA, the CDR3 is TGCATCGGAGGGCCGGGACCCCGAAGGACGTACGAGCAGTACTTC. Its protein is CIGGPGPRRTYEQYF.

This clonotype was observed at least ten times. This rearrangement joins TRBV3-1 to TRBJ2-1, with a tentative D call TRBD2 (5 bases). Germline V gives CDR1 LGHDT, CDR2 YNNKEL (reference sequence). This CDR3 region has 16 residues. With 4 bases removed from V and 4 bases from J, the gap between germline ends came to 17 bases. The CDR3 region has the DNA TGTGCCAGCAGCCCCGTAGGAGGCGGGCTGTACAATGAGCAGTTCTTC. It yields the protein CASSPVGGGLYNEQFF.

At least ten counts were recorded for this clonotype. This chain joins TRBV12-3 or TRBV12-4 and TRBJ2-1; 15 bases are a match to TRBD2. V lost 3 bases, J lost 7 bases, and 7 bases stayed unmatched. The CDR3 has 17 amino acids. CDR3 in DNA: TGTGCCAGCAGTTTGATGAGGACTAGCGGGAGGGAAAATGAGCAGTTCTTC. Its translation is CASSLMRTSGRENEQFF.

This clonotype came up a few times. The chain combines TRBV27 with TRBJ2-5, with 11 positions matching TRBD2. This CDR3 region has 19 residues. Germline V gene sequence: CDR1 MNHEY, CDR2 SMNVEV (reference sequence). With V trimmed by 7 bases and J by 1 base, 17 bases remained unmatched. The CDR3 loop is CASKSGHFPGLAAQETQYF. As DNA, the CDR3 is TGTGCCAGCAAATCGGGACACTTTCCGGGACTAGCGGCCCAAGAGACCCAGTACTTC.

The rearrangement uses TRBV20-1 and TRBJ2-2; the D gene is possibly TRBD2 (6 bases). Trimming removed 3 bases from V and 1 base from J, with 15 bases in between. Germline CDR1 DFQATT, CDR2 SNEGSKA (reference sequence). The CDR3 is made up of 16 amino acids. The CDR3 region has the DNA TGCAGTGCTAGTAGGAGGGTAAAGAGGAACACCGGGGAGCTGTTTTTT. Its translation: CSASRRVKRNTGELFF.

This clonotype was seen ten or more times. The chain links TRBV5-1 to TRBJ2-7; TRBD2 aligns across 9 bases. Losses at the gene ends were 6 bases for V and 4 bases for J; bases not matched to a gene: 11. Germline CDR1 reads SGHRS; CDR2 reads YFSETQ. The CDR3 contains 15 residues. The CDR3 sequence is CASTPRASGTYEQYF. The DNA for the CDR3 is TGCGCCAGCACCCCGCGGGCTAGCGGGACGTACGAGCAGTACTTC.

This clonotype was seen just once. V is TRBV11-2 and J is TRBJ1-1, with no clear D. Trimming cost V 3 bases and J 1 base, with 6 bases left between them. CDR1 and CDR2 from the germline V gene are SGHAT and FQNNGV. The CDR3 is 13 amino acids. This CDR3 reads CASSFQENTEAFF. CDR3 in DNA: TGTGCCAGCAGCTTCCAGGAGAACACTGAAGCTTTCTTT.

This clonotype showed up many times. J is TRBJ1-1 and V is TRBV5-6; no firm D call. CDR3 size: 14 residues. CDR1 and CDR2 from the germline V gene are SGHDT and YYEEEE. The germline V and J ends were trimmed by 1 base and 0 bases, with 7 bases remaining between them. Written as DNA, the CDR3 is TGTGCCAGCAGCTTGTCACCCGTGAACACTGAAGCTTTCTTT. This sequence encodes CASSLSPVNTEAFF.

This clonotype appeared a few times. This chain joins TRBV19 and TRBJ1-1, with D possibly matching TRBD1 (6 bases). This CDR3 has 13 amino acids. V lost 9 bases to trimming and J lost 3 bases, with 14 bases between them. Germline CDR1 is LNHDA and CDR2 is SQIVND (reference sequence). For the CDR3, the DNA is TGTGCCAGCCGGATCTCAGGGGACACTGAAGCTTTCTTT. This translates into CASRISGDTEAFF.

This clonotype appeared many times. The chain recombines TRBV10-1 with TRBJ2-3; D remains ambiguous. Looked up from germline, CDR1 is WNHNN and CDR2 is SYGVQD (reference sequence). Trimming removed 5 bases at V and 3 bases at J, with 12 bases between. This CDR3 has 14 amino acids. Here the CDR3 DNA reads TGCGCCAGCAGTATGAGCGCCCTTACAGATACGCAGTATTTT. Protein: CASSMSALTDTQYF.

This clonotype was found a few times. This chain connects TRBV14 to TRBJ1-2; 9 nucleotides line up with TRBD1. From germline, CDR1 is SGHDN and CDR2 FVKESK. Trimming removed 1 base from V and 7 bases from J; junction bases left unmatched: 7. This CDR3 is 15 amino acids long. In DNA form, the CDR3 reads TGTGCCAGCAGCCAAGCCCTAACAGGGGGCGGTGGCTACACCTTC. Protein sequence: CASSQALTGGGGYTF.